Listed below are T cell receptor beta chains from one sample, sequenced in a study of blood T cell repertoires in COVID-19. Measured with immunoSEQ multiplex PCR; TCRdb has only the in-frame clones, and not every one. This table has some 100,000 clones, 75% to 90% appearing once. The specimen sequenced was peripheral blood. The receptor set was obtained from a woman in her 50s with acute or convalescent COVID-19. Each CDR3 is given with its conserved first and last residue. The D gene is left open where the match is weak. The listing skips clone size in some rows; elsewhere it reads once, few, many or a size class.

>-|TRBJ1-1|-|TRBV15
CATSKAGNTEAFF
TGTGCCACCAGCAAGGCGGGGAACACTGAAGCTTTCTTT
>-|TRBJ2-1|-|TRBV27
CASSIRQNRYNEQFF
TGTGCCAGCAGTATCCGACAGAATAGATACAATGAGCAGTTCTTC
>once|TRBJ1-3|-|TRBV28
CASSLSWAQGNTIYF
TGTGCCAGCAGTTTATCCTGGGCACAAGGAAACACCATATATTTT
>-|TRBJ2-1|TRBD2|TRBV5-5
CASSGRRGGSYNEQFF
TGTGCCAGCAGCGGAAGACGCGGGGGGTCCTACAATGAGCAGTTCTTC
>few|TRBJ1-2|-|TRBV14
CASAQGLGYGYTF
TGTGCCAGCGCACAGGGTTTGGGCTATGGCTACACCTTC
>-|TRBJ2-3|TRBD1|TRBV6-6
CASREQGSTDTQYF
TGTGCCAGCAGGGAACAGGGGTCAACAGATACGCAGTATTTT
>-|TRBJ2-1|TRBD2|TRBV19
CASSIDFRGLAPGFF
TGTGCCAGTAGTATAGATTTTAGGGGACTAGCTCCGGGGTTCTTC
>-|TRBJ1-6|TRBD1|TRBV11-3
CASSLPEGAGPKNSPLHF
TGTGCCAGCAGCCTTCCTGAGGGGGCCGGACCAAAGAATTCACCCCTCCACTTT
>-|TRBJ2-2|TRBD2|TRBV7-2
CASSPSGRMGGTGELFF
TGTGCCAGCAGCCCGAGCGGGAGGATGGGGGGCACCGGGGAGCTGTTTTTT
>-|TRBJ1-3|-|TRBV28
CASNRNTIYF
TGTGCCAGCAATCGGAACACCATATATTTT
>once|TRBJ2-7|-|TRBV7-2
CASSLGRLGEQYF
TGTGCCAGCAGCTTGGGCCGCCTTGGGGAGCAGTACTTC
>-|TRBJ2-3|-|TRBV9
CASSARLADTQYF
TGTGCCAGCAGCGCCAGACTGGCAGATACGCAGTATTTT
>-|TRBJ2-5|TRBD1|TRBV29-1
CSTRGHETQYF
TGCAGCACGAGGGGGCATGAGACCCAGTACTTC
>once|TRBJ2-1|-|TRBV11-2
CASSVYNEQFF
TGTGCCAGCAGCGTATACAATGAGCAGTTCTTC
>-|TRBJ1-4|TRBD1|TRBV18
CASSTGEVEKLFF
TGTGCCAGCTCGACAGGGGAGGTTGAAAAACTGTTTTTT
>once|TRBJ1-2|TRBD1|TRBV30
CAWSAGTAFYGYTF
TGTGCCTGGAGTGCCGGGACAGCATTCTATGGCTACACCTTC
>-|TRBJ2-7|-|TRBV7-8
CASSPHSYEQYF
TGTGCCAGCAGCCCCCACAGCTACGAGCAGTACTTC
>-|TRBJ1-6|TRBD1|TRBV6-5
CASSYRDRGNSPLHF
TGTGCCAGCAGTTACCGGGACAGGGGGAATTCACCCCTCCACTTT
>-|TRBJ2-2|TRBD1|TRBV5-1
CASSGAGGANTGELFF
TGCGCCAGCAGTGGAGCAGGGGGCGCGAACACCGGGGAGCTGTTTTTT
>-|TRBJ1-1|-|TRBV5-1
CASSSATGNTEAFF
TGCGCCAGCAGCTCCGCCACAGGGAACACTGAAGCTTTCTTT
>-|TRBJ1-2|-|TRBV6-5
CASSQGNYGYTF
TGTGCCAGCAGTCAGGGGAACTATGGCTACACCTTC
>-|TRBJ1-5|-|TRBV7-2
CASSLEPGAFDVSNQPQHF
TGTGCCAGCAGCTTAGAGCCAGGCGCCTTCGACGTTAGCAATCAGCCCCAGCATTTT
>-|TRBJ2-1|-|TRBV5-1
CASSIQGGEQFF
TGCGCCAGCAGCATTCAGGGGGGTGAGCAGTTCTTC
>-|TRBJ2-2|TRBD1|TRBV2
CASSVGGQGGGELFF
TGTGCCAGCAGTGTGGGGGGACAGGGCGGCGGGGAGCTGTTTTTT
>once|TRBJ1-2|-|TRBV19
CASSITQGHIYGYTF
TGTGCCAGTAGTATCACCCAGGGCCACATCTATGGCTACACCTTC
>-|TRBJ1-1|-|TRBV6-5
CASSYGTFDTEAFF
TGTGCCAGCAGTTACGGGACATTCGACACTGAAGCTTTCTTT